This TCR beta chain was recovered during a study of T cell changes during pregnancy in multiple sclerosis. Repertoires were generated with immunoSEQ multiplex PCR, while TCRdb's copy carries only in-frame clones and drops some. Of about 130,000 clones detected, roughly 95% appear once; the ten largest clones hold about 0.45%. The CDR3 is 14 residues long. Germline CDR1 is MNHNY and CDR2 is SVGAGI (reference sequence). Trimming cost V 5 bases and J 4 bases, with 11 bases left between them. This receptor was identified in a female donor with multiple sclerosis, enrolled in a pregnancy study. This specimen was peripheral blood, taken after pregnancy. This chain uses TRBV6-6 with TRBJ2-2, with D perhaps TRBD1 (6 bases). The CDR3 nucleotides are TGTGCCAGCAGTGGACAGAGATTCACCGGGGAGCTGTTTTTT. Its protein product is CASSGQRFTGELFF.